The 28 T cell receptor beta chains listed next were all sequenced from one sample in a study of blood T cell repertoires in COVID-19. Profiled with immunoSEQ multiplex PCR; TCRdb holds only in-frame clones, not every one. The repertoire consists of some 220,000 clones, with 84% occurring once and the leading ten covering roughly 4.6%. The sequencing input was peripheral blood. The origin of the receptors is an older woman who had recovered from COVID-19.

The chain joins TRBV5-3 to TRBJ2-5; 7 bases map to TRBD1. TRBV5-3 is annotated as an ORF whose role is uncertain. Unmatched junction bases numbered 5, after V lost 4 bases and J lost 8 bases. The CDR3 runs 12 residues. CDR3 sequence reads: CARSGHRGTQYF. CDR3 in DNA: TGTGCCAGAAGCGGACACAGGGGAACCCAGTACTTC.

The chain has TRBV11-2 and TRBJ2-5; weak D call: TRBD1 (6 bases). Trimming shortened V by 5 bases and J by 3 bases, and 16 bases separated the two germline ends. The germline V gene has CDR1 SGHAT and CDR2 FQNNGV. The CDR3 is made up of 15 amino acids. This chain's CDR3 is CASSLRQVDEETQYF. The CDR3 DNA is TGTGCCAGCAGCCTAAGACAGGTCGACGAAGAGACCCAGTACTTC.

The V gene is TRBV27, the J gene TRBJ2-1; the match to TRBD1 covers 8 bases. Trimming removed 6 bases from V and 4 bases from J; junction bases left unmatched: 5. Germline lookup yields CDR1 MNHEY and CDR2 SMNVEV (reference sequence). The CDR3 loop spans 14 amino acids. The CDR3 is CASSPGQVYNEQFF. The DNA for the CDR3 is TGTGCCAGCAGCCCGGGACAGGTATACAATGAGCAGTTCTTC.

There are a few counts of this clone. The CDR3 reads CASSLDPGPTEAFF. In DNA, the CDR3 is TGTGCCAGCAGCTTGGATCCAGGGCCCACTGAAGCTTTCTTT. This chain links TRBV5-5 with TRBJ1-1; perhaps TRBD1 as D (5 bases). CDR1 SGHKS and CDR2 YYEKEE come from the germline V gene (reference sequence). V was trimmed by 0 bases and J by 4 bases, leaving 10 bases between them. The CDR3 runs to 14 residues.

The chain recombines TRBV5-6 with TRBJ1-2; D unresolved. The CDR3 is 14 amino acids. The ends were cut back, 0 bases at V and 4 bases at J, with 10 bases in the middle. Germline V CDR1 and CDR2: SGHDT, YYEEEE. In nucleotides, the CDR3 is TGTGCCAGCAGCTTGGTAGACGGGGTCTATGGCTACACCTTC. Translated, it gives CASSLVDGVYGYTF.

V and J are TRBV19 and TRBJ1-5; TRBD1 matches 9 bases. With 7 bases clipped from V and 2 bases from J, the junction kept 6 bases outside the gene matches. This CDR3 is 15 amino acids long. From germline, CDR1 is LNHDA and CDR2 SQIVND (reference sequence). CDR3 DNA sequence: TGTGCCAGTAACCGACAGGGGGAAGGCAATCAGCCCCAGCATTTT. Its protein product is CASNRQGEGNQPQHF.

The V call is TRBV27, the J call TRBJ1-3; 9 nucleotides line up with TRBD1. This CDR3 is 13 amino acids long. Germline lookup yields CDR1 MNHEY and CDR2 SMNVEV (reference sequence). V dropped 6 bases and J dropped 7; count of bases not matched to a gene: 4. CDR3 sequence reads: CASRPTGGNTIYF. The CDR3 nucleotides read TGTGCCAGCAGGCCGACAGGGGGGAACACCATATATTTT.

The V and J genes are TRBV9 and TRBJ2-7, with TRBD2 matching 12 bases. Germline trimming cut 5 bases from V and 2 bases from J; bases unmatched to any gene: 2. Germline CDR1 SGDLS, CDR2 YYNGEE. This CDR3 region has 14 residues. CDR3 bases: TGTGCCAGCAGTCCTAGCGGGGGGGCCTACGAGCAGTACTTC. Protein product: CASSPSGGAYEQYF.

In the case of this clone: A much larger clone sits a single nucleotide away, making a read error possible. V and J are TRBV6-5 and TRBJ2-5; D is ambiguous. In germline, CDR1 is MNHEY, CDR2 SVGAGI. Trimming pared 6 bases from V and 2 bases from J, leaving 4 bases between. The CDR3 is 11 residues long. CDR3: CASSLQETQYF. The CDR3 coding sequence is TGTGCCAGCAGCCTTCAAGAGACCCAGTACTTC.

Concerning this clone: Within the sample, other DNA sequences also encode this same CDR3. The chain employs TRBV5-1 and TRBJ1-1; D unresolved. From germline, CDR1 is SGHRS and CDR2 YFSETQ. CDR3 length equals 13 residues. The V and J ends lost 0 bases and 3 bases respectively, with 6 bases between them. The DNA for the CDR3 is TGCGCCAGCAGCTTGGTCGGAGACACTGAAGCTTTCTTT. Translating gives CASSLVGDTEAFF. The full variable domain, in which reference TRBV5-1 and TRBJ1-1 provide the parts outside the CDR3, is KAGVTQTPRYLIKTRGQQVTLSCSPISGHRSVSWYQQTPGQGLQFLFEYFSETQRNKGNFPGRFSGRQFSNSRSEMNVSTLELGDSALYLCASSLVGDTEAFFGQGTRLTVV.

Comment on this clone: Other DNA sequences in this sample translate to the same CDR3. The rearrangement uses TRBV5-1 and TRBJ1-6; 7 bases are a match to TRBD1. The CDR3 runs 14 residues. Germline V gene lookup returns CDR1 SGHRS and CDR2 YFSETQ. The V and J ends lost 4 bases and 5 bases, in that order; junction bases with no gene match: 3. The CDR3 reads CASSLGQNNSPLHF. The DNA for the CDR3 is TGCGCCAGCAGCCTGGGACAGAATAATTCACCCCTCCACTTT.

This sequence joins TRBV18 and TRBJ2-2; possible D gene TRBD2, 5 bases. Per germline, CDR1 KGHSH and CDR2 LQKENI. The V gene lost 6 bases and the J gene lost 1 base, with 9 bases spanning the gap. The CDR3 extends over 14 amino acids. The CDR3 nucleotides read TGTGCCAGCTCTCGAGGAGGGAACACCGGGGAGCTGTTTTTT. Translated, it gives CASSRGGNTGELFF.

V usage is TRBV27 and J usage is TRBJ2-7, with 14 bases fitting TRBD2. Trimming cost V 3 bases and J 4 bases; bases outside gene matches: 8. The CDR3 extends over 17 amino acids. Germline loops: CDR1 MNHEY, CDR2 SMNVEV (reference sequence). The chain's CDR3 is CASSLLGTSGGPYEQYF. In nucleotides, the CDR3 is TGTGCCAGCAGTTTGCTCGGGACTAGCGGGGGCCCATACGAGCAGTACTTC.

This rearrangement joins TRBV13 to TRBJ2-7, with 9 bases identical to TRBD2. Germline CDR1 is PRHDT and CDR2 is FYEKMQ (reference sequence). V shed 1 base, J shed 5 bases, and the junction held 15 bases outside the gene matches. The CDR3 length is 18 residues. CDR3 protein: CASSLVSLAGPSLDEQYF. In DNA, the CDR3 is TGTGCCAGCAGCTTAGTCTCGCTAGCGGGGCCATCCCTGGACGAGCAGTACTTC. Supplemented by reference TRBV13 and TRBJ2-7, the full variable domain reads AAGVIQSPRHLIKEKRETATLKCYPIPRHDTVYWYQQGPGQDPQFLISFYEKMQSDKGSIPDRFSAQQFSDYHSELNMSSLELGDSALYFCASSLVSLAGPSLDEQYFGPGTRLTVT.

J is TRBJ1-2 and V is TRBV12-3 or TRBV12-4; tentatively, D is TRBD1 (5 bases). This CDR3 is built from 11 residues. V was trimmed by 6 bases and J by 5 bases, leaving 7 bases between them. CDR3 sequence (DNA): TGTGCCAGCAGGGGGGGGTATGGCTACACCTTC. Encoded protein: CASRGGYGYTF.

This clone came up once. The V gene is TRBV19, the J gene TRBJ1-1; D is ambiguous. Deletions cut 0 bases from V and 1 base from J, with 9 bases between. This CDR3 region has 15 residues. Germline CDR1 reads LNHDA; CDR2 reads SQIVND (reference sequence). The CDR3 coding sequence is TGTGCCAGTAGTATAGATTTCGGGAGGAACACTGAAGCTTTCTTT. The encoded protein is CASSIDFGRNTEAFF.

The V call is TRBV4-3, the J call TRBJ1-1; no firm D call. Germline V gene lookup returns CDR1 LGHNA and CDR2 YSLEER. V shed 0 bases and J shed 3 bases, with 8 bases lying between them. The CDR3 is made up of 14 amino acids. The CDR3 sequence: CASSQDQRDTEAFF. The CDR3 DNA reads TGCGCCAGCAGCCAAGATCAGAGGGACACTGAAGCTTTCTTT.

J is TRBJ2-1 and V is TRBV7-2, with D hard to call. Germline CDR1 reads SGHTA; CDR2 reads FQGNSA. The CDR3 is 13 residues long. V gave up 1 base and J gave up 6 bases, with 7 bases separating them. CDR3 sequence reads: CASSLVFGNEQFF. The CDR3 bases are TGTGCCAGCAGCTTAGTTTTCGGCAATGAGCAGTTCTTC.

The chain couples TRBV5-1 to TRBJ2-2; D gene uncertain. The CDR3 is 15 residues long. With 1 base removed from V and 6 bases from J, the gap between germline ends came to 13 bases. Per germline, CDR1 SGHRS and CDR2 YFSETQ. Here the CDR3 reads CASSLMRISAGELFF. DNA of the CDR3: TGCGCCAGCAGCTTGATGCGGATTTCGGCCGGGGAGCTGTTTTTT.

The chain combines TRBV19 with TRBJ2-2; D remains ambiguous. The CDR3 is made up of 12 amino acids. The germline V gene encodes CDR1 LNHDA and CDR2 SQIVND (reference sequence). The V gene lost 6 bases and the J gene lost 5 bases, with 7 bases spanning the gap. The CDR3 here is CASRRSTGELFF. In DNA, the CDR3 is TGTGCCAGTAGGAGATCGACCGGGGAGCTGTTTTTT.

As DNA, the CDR3 is TGTGCCAGCAGCTTAGAGTCGGTTAGGAACACCGGGGAGCTGTTTTTT. Amino acids: CASSLESVRNTGELFF. The J gene is TRBJ2-2, the V gene TRBV7-2; D is unclear. CDR3 length equals 16 residues. V lost 1 base to trimming and J lost 1 base, with 10 bases between them. Germline-derived CDR1 and CDR2 are SGHTA and FQGNSA.

This sequence joins TRBV7-9 and TRBJ2-3; 10 nucleotides agree with TRBD1. The CDR3 length is 17 residues. Germline V gives CDR1 SEHNR, CDR2 FQNEAQ (reference sequence). The V segment lost 5 bases and the J segment 4 bases; nucleotides outside the gene matches: 12. CDR3 DNA sequence: TGTGCCAGCAGCCCGAGATGGGACAGGGGAGAGTCAGATACGCAGTATTTT. Residues: CASSPRWDRGESDTQYF.

In its sample, this clone was seen once. The chain couples TRBV4-2 to TRBJ2-5, with 7 bases lining up with TRBD2. This CDR3 spans 16 amino acids. Per the germline V gene, CDR1 is LGHNA and CDR2 is YNFKEQ. V lost 4 bases, J lost 5 bases, and 13 bases stayed unmatched. CDR3 region: CASSRTSVREGETQYF. Here the CDR3 DNA reads TGTGCCAGCAGCCGAACATCCGTCAGGGAGGGGGAGACCCAGTACTTC.

The chain links TRBV7-9 to TRBJ2-1; possible D gene TRBD2, 6 bases. Trimming cost V 5 bases and J 4 bases, with 15 bases left between them. The germline gives CDR1 SEHNR, CDR2 FQNEAQ (reference sequence). The CDR3 sequence is 15 residues long. The CDR3 nucleotides are TGTGCCAGCAGCAGCCTTGGCGGGGCTTACAATGAGCAGTTCTTC. The encoded protein is CASSSLGGAYNEQFF.

In its sample, this clone was seen once. J is TRBJ1-2 and V is TRBV14; D unresolved. Germline CDR1 is SGHDN and CDR2 is FVKESK. V was cut by 2 bases and J by 7 bases, with 17 bases left in between. The CDR3 consists of 15 residues. CDR3 in DNA: TGTGCCAGCAGCCAATTTAAATTATCAGGAACTGGCTACACCTTC. Amino acid sequence: CASSQFKLSGTGYTF.

This clone was recorded a few times. The chain uses TRBV27 and TRBJ2-7; 8 nucleotides line up with TRBD1. The V and J ends lost 8 bases and 5 bases, in that order; junction bases with no gene match: 17. There are 16 residues in the CDR3. Germline V CDR1 and CDR2: MNHEY, SMNVEV (reference sequence). This CDR3 reads CASGRTGFGSIDEQYF. CDR3 in DNA: TGTGCCAGCGGTCGGACAGGGTTTGGATCCATTGACGAGCAGTACTTC.

The chain combines TRBV9 with TRBJ1-2; D might be TRBD1 (6 bases). Germline-derived CDR1 and CDR2 are SGDLS and YYNGEE. Trimming took 3 bases from V and 4 from J, leaving 13 bases between them. The CDR3 is made up of 14 amino acids. CDR3 in amino acids: CASSDPRDIYGYTF. CDR3 nucleotides: TGTGCCAGCAGCGACCCCCGGGACATCTATGGCTACACCTTC.

This chain joins TRBV6-4 and TRBJ1-2, with D maybe TRBD1 (5 bases). Germline V CDR1 and CDR2: MRHNA, SNTAGT. The CDR3 runs 15 residues. Trimming shortened V by 6 bases and J by 2 bases, and 16 bases separated the two germline ends. Written as DNA, the CDR3 is TGTGCCAGCAGGGCATATTCGACAGAAAACTATGGCTACACCTTC. Translating gives CASRAYSTENYGYTF.